A selection of T cell receptor beta chains follows, all from one sample in a study of blood T cell repertoires in COVID-19. Only in-frame clones appear in the TCRdb table, and some are missing; sequencing was by immunoSEQ multiplex PCR. The data show over 200,000 clones, roughly 85% seen once. The sequencing input was PBMCs or T cells enriched from blood (not recorded which). The receptor set was obtained from a man aged 30 to 39 who had recovered from COVID-19. CDR3s include the opening cysteine and the closing phenylalanine or tryptophan. A D gene is named only where the DNA matches it firmly. Clone size is given for some rows only: seen once, a few or many times, or a class if the clone is expanded.

V	J	size	D	CDR3	DNA
TRBV3-1/TRBV3-2	TRBJ1-1	NA	TRBD1	CASSPRTGGWTEAFF	TGTGCCAGCAGCCCACGGACAGGGGGCTGGACTGAAGCTTTCTTT
TRBV27	TRBJ2-2	NA	NA	CASSWRAGELFF	TGTGCCAGCAGTTGGAGGGCCGGGGAGCTGTTTTTT
TRBV27	TRBJ1-1	once	NA	CASSLSRAGDAFF	TGTGCCAGCAGTTTATCTAGGGCAGGGGACGCTTTCTTT
TRBV7-2	TRBJ2-3	NA	NA	CASTPGSWGGLGDTQYF	TGTGCCAGCACCCCCGGATCTTGGGGGGGCCTTGGAGATACGCAGTATTTT
TRBV10-1	TRBJ1-2	NA	NA	CASSALRGYTF	TGCGCCAGCAGTGCTCTCCGTGGCTACACCTTC
TRBV4-3	TRBJ1-6	once	NA	CASSQDAAGQTNNSPLHF	TGCGCCAGCAGCCAAGATGCGGCAGGACAAACGAATAATTCACCCCTCCACTTT
TRBV7-9	TRBJ2-7	NA	TRBD2	CASSDRTSGRASLYEQYF	TGTGCCAGCAGCGACCGAACTAGCGGGAGGGCCAGTTTGTACGAGCAGTACTTC
TRBV7-9	TRBJ2-1	NA	TRBD2	CASSLRSGNLAYNEQFF	TGTGCCAGCAGCTTACGTAGCGGGAACTTAGCCTACAATGAGCAGTTCTTC
TRBV5-1	TRBJ2-2	NA	NA	CASSPGTAGAGELFF	TGCGCCAGCAGCCCCGGGACAGCGGGCGCCGGGGAGCTGTTTTTT
TRBV7-3	TRBJ2-2	NA	NA	CASSLNSAGELFF	TGTGCCAGCAGCTTAAACTCCGCCGGGGAGCTGTTTTTT
TRBV18	TRBJ1-5	NA	NA	CASSTGGSNQPQHF	TGTGCCAGCTCAACGGGAGGTAGCAATCAGCCCCAGCATTTT
TRBV27	TRBJ1-2	NA	TRBD1	CASSLEGQGTYGYTF	TGTGCCAGCAGTTTAGAAGGACAGGGGACCTATGGCTACACCTTC
TRBV27	TRBJ2-7	NA	TRBD1	CASSPGTGGFLTYEQYF	TGTGCCAGCAGTCCGGGGACAGGAGGATTTCTTACCTACGAGCAGTACTTC